The 9 T cell receptor beta chains below all came from one sample that was sequenced in a study of regulatory T cells in long-lasting Graves disease. The sample's time point: persistent/refractory GD, antithyroid drugs over 5 years with positive TRAb. Construction of the TCR library relied on RNA isolated from PBMCs. In building TCR beta libraries, iRepertoire HTBI primers were used together with Arm-PCR of CDR3 regions. A single record per CDR3 protein comes from TCRdb applying MiXCR to the multiplex PCR reads. The sample includes more than 300,000 distinct CDR3 sequences, about 20% seen only once; the top ten take less than 35%. The sample here was peripheral blood mononuclear cells (PBMCs), taken when the disease was refractory, from a patient treated with antithyroid drugs. The receptors originated from a female donor with Graves disease.

V gene TRBV4-1 combines with J gene TRBJ2-5; TRBD2 matches 7 bases. The CDR3 spans 16 residues. The germline V gene encodes CDR1 MGHRA and CDR2 YSYEKL. The junction had 10 bases not matched to a gene; V was cut back by 1 base and J by 5 bases. CDR3 nucleotide sequence: TGCGCCAGCAGCCAAGGTGGGAGGGCCCGGGGGGAGACCCAGTACTTC. Residues: CASSQGGRARGETQYF.

The rearrangement joins TRBV12-3 or TRBV12-4 to TRBJ2-7, with a weak D call TRBD1 (6 bases). CDR3 length: 15 residues. The germline V and J ends were trimmed by 4 bases and 4 bases, with 17 bases remaining between them. The CDR3 loop reads CASSSKRQDRYEQYF. The CDR3 nucleotides read TGTGCCAGCAGTTCCAAACGACAGGATAGGTACGAGCAGTACTTC.

This clonotype has a handful of counts. V usage is TRBV12-3 or TRBV12-4 and J usage is TRBJ2-2; the D call may be TRBD1 or TRBD2 (5 bases each). V was trimmed by 7 bases and J by 7 bases, leaving 13 bases between them. The CDR3 covers 13 residues. The CDR3 region is CASKFGAGGELFF. As DNA, the CDR3 is TGTGCCAGCAAATTCGGGGCGGGCGGGGAGCTGTTTTTT.

This clonotype was seen at least ten times. The gene calls are TRBV11-1 and TRBJ1-5, with a tentative D call TRBD1 (5 bases). Trimming cost V 1 base and J 2 bases, with 6 bases left between them. The CDR3 sequence is 14 residues long. Germline V lookup: CDR1 SGHAT, CDR2 FQDESV (reference sequence). CDR3 in amino acids: CASSLEGRNQPQHF. The CDR3 nucleotides are TGTGCCAGCAGCTTAGAGGGACGCAATCAGCCCCAGCATTTT.

The chain uses TRBV18 and TRBJ2-7, with a weak D call TRBD2 (6 bases). This CDR3 contains 18 residues. Trimming cost V 3 bases and J 3 bases, with 24 bases left between them. Germline V gives CDR1 KGHSH, CDR2 LQKENI. CDR3 DNA sequence: TGTGCCAGCTCACCGCGTAGCCCCAGTGGGACTCGGGACTACGAGCAGTACTTC. It encodes CASSPRSPSGTRDYEQYF.

In its sample, this clonotype was seen many times. This chain connects TRBV27 to TRBJ1-5; D call uncertain. In germline, CDR1 is MNHEY, CDR2 SMNVEV (reference sequence). The CDR3 extends over 14 amino acids. V was shortened by 4 bases and J by 0 bases, with 7 bases between the two germline ends. CDR3 coding DNA: TGTGCCAGCAGTTCCTTGAGTAGCAATCAGCCCCAGCATTTT. It translates to CASSSLSSNQPQHF.

This chain links TRBV4-1 with TRBJ1-5; 9 nucleotides agree with TRBD1. V shed 3 bases and J 5 bases; nucleotides not matched to a gene: 8. CDR3 length: 16 amino acids. Germline V gene lookup returns CDR1 MGHRA and CDR2 YSYEKL. Written as DNA, the CDR3 is TGCGCCAGCAGCCATCCGGGACAGGGAGCCGATCAGCCCCAGCATTTT. Translating it yields CASSHPGQGADQPQHF.

This clonotype appeared many times. The chain carries TRBV28 and TRBJ1-3; the D is unclear. This CDR3 region has 13 residues. Per the germline V gene, CDR1 is MDHEN and CDR2 is SYDVKM. V dropped 8 bases and J dropped 5 bases, with 13 bases sitting between them. CDR3 sequence (DNA): TGTGCCAGCCGTTCCGATAATCGAAACACCATATATTTT. This encodes CASRSDNRNTIYF.

This clonotype has ten or more counts. The chain has TRBV7-8 and TRBJ1-2, with TRBD1 as a possible D gene (6 bases). Germline-derived CDR1 and CDR2 are SGHVS and FQNEAQ. This CDR3 spans 15 amino acids. V lost 0 bases and J 4 bases, leaving 12 bases between the germline ends. The CDR3 here is CASSLAGAMAYGYTF. CDR3 bases: TGTGCCAGCAGCTTAGCGGGGGCCATGGCCTATGGCTACACCTTC.